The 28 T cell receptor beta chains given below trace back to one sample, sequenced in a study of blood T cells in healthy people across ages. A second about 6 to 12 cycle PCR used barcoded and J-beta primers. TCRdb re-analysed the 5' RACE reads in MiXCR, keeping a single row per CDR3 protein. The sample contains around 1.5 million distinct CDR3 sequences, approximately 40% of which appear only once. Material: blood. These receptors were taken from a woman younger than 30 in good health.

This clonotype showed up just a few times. The CDR3 is CSARPGLAGPQETQYF. The DNA of the CDR3 is TGCAGTGCTAGACCTGGACTAGCGGGACCCCAAGAGACCCAGTACTTC. The chain couples TRBV20-1 to TRBJ2-5; 12 nucleotides line up with TRBD2. The germline V gene encodes CDR1 DFQATT and CDR2 SNEGSKA (reference sequence). The J segment lost 1 base and the V segment lost 2 bases, leaving 5 bases of the junction unmatched. The CDR3 extends over 16 amino acids.

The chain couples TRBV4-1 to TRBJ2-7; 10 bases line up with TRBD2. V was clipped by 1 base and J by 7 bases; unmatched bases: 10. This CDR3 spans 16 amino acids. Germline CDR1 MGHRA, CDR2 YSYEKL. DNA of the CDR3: TGCGCCAGCAGCCAAGCGATGAGCGGGGGGGCAAATGAGCAGTACTTC. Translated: CASSQAMSGGANEQYF.

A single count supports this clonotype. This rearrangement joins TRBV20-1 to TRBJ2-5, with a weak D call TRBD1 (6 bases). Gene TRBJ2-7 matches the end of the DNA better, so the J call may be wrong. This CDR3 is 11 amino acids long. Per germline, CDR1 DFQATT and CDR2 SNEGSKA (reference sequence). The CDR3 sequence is CSAQQGDEQYF. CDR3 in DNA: TGCAGTGCCCAACAGGGAGACGAGCAGTACTTC.

CDR3 nucleotides: TGCGCCAGCAGCTTGGTCACCGGGGGTCCCTACGAGCAGTACTTC. Residues: CASSLVTGGPYEQYF. The V and J genes are TRBV5-1 and TRBJ2-7, with D possibly TRBD2 on 6 matching bases. Germline loops: CDR1 SGHRS, CDR2 YFSETQ. The CDR3 sequence is 15 residues long. The germline V and J ends were trimmed by 0 bases and 2 bases, with 12 bases remaining between them.

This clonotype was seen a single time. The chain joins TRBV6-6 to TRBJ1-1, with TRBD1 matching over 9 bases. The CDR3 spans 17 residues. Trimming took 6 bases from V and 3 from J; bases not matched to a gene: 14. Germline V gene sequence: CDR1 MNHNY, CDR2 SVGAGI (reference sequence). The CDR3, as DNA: TGTGCCAGCAGCCCTACCGGGACAGGGTGGAAATACACTGAAGCTTTCTTT. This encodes CASSPTGTGWKYTEAFF.

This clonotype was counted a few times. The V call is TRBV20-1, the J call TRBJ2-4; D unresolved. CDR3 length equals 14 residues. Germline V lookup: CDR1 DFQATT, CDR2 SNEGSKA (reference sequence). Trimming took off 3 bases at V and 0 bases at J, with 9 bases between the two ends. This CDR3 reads CSARIQLAKNIQYF. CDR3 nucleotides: TGCAGTGCTAGGATCCAGCTAGCCAAAAACATTCAGTACTTC.

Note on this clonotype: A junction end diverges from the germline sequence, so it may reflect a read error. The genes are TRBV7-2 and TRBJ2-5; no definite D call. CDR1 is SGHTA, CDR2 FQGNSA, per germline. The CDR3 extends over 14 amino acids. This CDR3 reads CVSSLGPDGETQYF. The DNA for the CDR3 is TGTGTCAGCAGCTTGGGCCCAGACGGCGAGACCCAGTACTTC.

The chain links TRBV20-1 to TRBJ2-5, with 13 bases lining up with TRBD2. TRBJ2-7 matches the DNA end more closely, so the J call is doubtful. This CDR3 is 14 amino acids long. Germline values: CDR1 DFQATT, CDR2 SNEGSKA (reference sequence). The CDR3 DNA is TGCAGTGCCGGGACTAGCGGGGATTACTACGAGCAGTACTTC. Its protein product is CSAGTSGDYYEQYF.

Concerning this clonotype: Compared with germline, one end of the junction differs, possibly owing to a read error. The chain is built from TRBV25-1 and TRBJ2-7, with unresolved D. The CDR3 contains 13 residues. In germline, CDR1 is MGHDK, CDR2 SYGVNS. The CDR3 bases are TGTGACAGCACCCCCAGGCCCTCCTACGAGCAGTACTTC. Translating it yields CDSTPRPSYEQYF.

The CDR3 nucleotides are TGCGCCAGCAGCGAAGGGACAGAGTTTCACACCTTC. This sequence encodes CASSEGTEFHTF. The V and J genes are TRBV5-1 and TRBJ1-2, with 7 nucleotides matching TRBD1. The germline gives CDR1 SGHRS, CDR2 YFSETQ. The V gene end was trimmed by 4 bases and the J gene end by 12 bases; junction bases not matched to a gene: 9. The CDR3 is made up of 12 amino acids.

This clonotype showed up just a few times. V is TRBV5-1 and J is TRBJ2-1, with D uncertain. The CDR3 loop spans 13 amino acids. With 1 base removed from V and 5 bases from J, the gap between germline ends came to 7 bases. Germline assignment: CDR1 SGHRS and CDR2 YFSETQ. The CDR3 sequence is CASSLLADNEQFF. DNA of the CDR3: TGCGCCAGCAGCTTGCTCGCGGACAATGAGCAGTTCTTC.

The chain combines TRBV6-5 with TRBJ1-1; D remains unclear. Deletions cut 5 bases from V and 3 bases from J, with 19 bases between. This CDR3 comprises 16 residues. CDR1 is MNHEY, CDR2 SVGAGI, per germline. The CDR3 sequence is CASSRTLAGLDTEAFF. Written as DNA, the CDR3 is TGTGCCAGCAGTCGAACTCTGGCCGGTTTGGACACTGAAGCTTTCTTT.

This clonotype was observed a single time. CDR3 amino acids: CASSQDLVGQNTEAFF. The CDR3 nucleotides read TGCGCCAGCAGCCAAGATCTAGTAGGGCAGAACACTGAAGCTTTCTTT. The chain employs TRBV4-1 and TRBJ1-1; no clear D. Germline-derived CDR1 and CDR2 are MGHRA and YSYEKL. Trimming stripped 0 bases from V and 1 base from J, with 12 bases between. This CDR3 comprises 16 residues.

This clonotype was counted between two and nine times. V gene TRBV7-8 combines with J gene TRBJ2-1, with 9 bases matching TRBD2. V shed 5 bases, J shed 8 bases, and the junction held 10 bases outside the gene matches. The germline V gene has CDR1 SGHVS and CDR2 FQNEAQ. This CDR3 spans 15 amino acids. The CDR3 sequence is CASSTTGTSRHEQFF. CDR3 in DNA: TGTGCCAGCAGCACCACCGGGACTAGCCGCCATGAGCAGTTCTTC.

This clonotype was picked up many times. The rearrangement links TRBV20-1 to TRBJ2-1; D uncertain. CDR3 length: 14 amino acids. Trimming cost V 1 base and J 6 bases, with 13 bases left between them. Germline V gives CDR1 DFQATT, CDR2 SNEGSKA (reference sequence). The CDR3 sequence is CSARVRGSVNEQFF. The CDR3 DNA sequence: TGCAGTGCTAGAGTACGCGGTTCCGTCAATGAGCAGTTCTTC.

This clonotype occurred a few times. In DNA form, the CDR3 reads TGTGCCAGCAGCCAACTGAGGGGGAACACTGAAGCTTTCTTT. This codes for CASSQLRGNTEAFF. V gene TRBV3-1 combines with J gene TRBJ1-1, with D tentatively TRBD1 (5 bases). V was cut by 2 bases and J by 1 base, with 8 bases left in between. The CDR3 runs to 14 residues. The germline V gene has CDR1 LGHDT and CDR2 YNNKEL (reference sequence).

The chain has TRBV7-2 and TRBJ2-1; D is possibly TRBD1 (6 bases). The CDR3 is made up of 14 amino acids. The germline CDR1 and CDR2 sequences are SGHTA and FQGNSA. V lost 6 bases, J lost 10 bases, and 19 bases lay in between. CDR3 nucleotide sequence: TGTGCCAGCAGGGGACCACAGGGAGTCCACGAGCAGTTCTTC. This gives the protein CASRGPQGVHEQFF.

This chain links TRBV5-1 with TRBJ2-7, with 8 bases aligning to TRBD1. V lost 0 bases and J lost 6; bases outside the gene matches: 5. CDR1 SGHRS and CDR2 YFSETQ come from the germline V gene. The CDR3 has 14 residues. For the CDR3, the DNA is TGCGCCAGCAGCTTGGAAGCCAGGGGGCCCGAGCAGTACTTC. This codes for CASSLEARGPEQYF. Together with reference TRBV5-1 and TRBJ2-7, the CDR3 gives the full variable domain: KAGVTQTPRYLIKTRGQQVTLSCSPISGHRSVSWYQQTPGQGLQFLFEYFSETQRNKGNFPGRFSGRQFSNSRSEMNVSTLELGDSALYLCASSLEARGPEQYFGPGTRLTVT.

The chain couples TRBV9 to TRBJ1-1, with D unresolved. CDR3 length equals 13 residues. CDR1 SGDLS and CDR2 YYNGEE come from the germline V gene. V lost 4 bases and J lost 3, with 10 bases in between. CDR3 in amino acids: CASSRAFDTEAFF. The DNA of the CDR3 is TGTGCCAGCAGCAGGGCTTTCGACACTGAAGCTTTCTTT.

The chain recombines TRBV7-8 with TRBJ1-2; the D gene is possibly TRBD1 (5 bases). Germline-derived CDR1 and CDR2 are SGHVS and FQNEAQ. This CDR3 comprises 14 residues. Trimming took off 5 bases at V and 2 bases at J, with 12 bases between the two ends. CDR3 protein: CASSTGTLNYGYTF. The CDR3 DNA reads TGTGCCAGCAGCACGGGGACCCTCAACTATGGCTACACCTTC.

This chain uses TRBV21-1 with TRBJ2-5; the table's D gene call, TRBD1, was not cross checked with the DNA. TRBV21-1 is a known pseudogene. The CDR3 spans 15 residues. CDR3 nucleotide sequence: TGTGCCAGCAGCAAAGCGGAGTTTGGGAGAGGTGAGCAGTACTTC. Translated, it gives CASSKAEFGRGEQYF.

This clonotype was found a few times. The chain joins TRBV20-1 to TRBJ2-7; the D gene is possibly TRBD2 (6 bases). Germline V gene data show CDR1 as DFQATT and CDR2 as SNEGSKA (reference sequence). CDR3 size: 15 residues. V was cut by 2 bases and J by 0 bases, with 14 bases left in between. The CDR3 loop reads CSARPGLLSSYEQYF. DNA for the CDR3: TGCAGTGCTAGACCCGGACTACTTAGCTCCTACGAGCAGTACTTC.

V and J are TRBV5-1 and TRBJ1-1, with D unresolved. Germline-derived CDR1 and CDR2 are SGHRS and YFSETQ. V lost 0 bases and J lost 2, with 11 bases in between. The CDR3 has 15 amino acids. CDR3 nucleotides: TGCGCCAGCAGCTTGGCGGCAGCCGGAAACACTGAAGCTTTCTTT. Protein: CASSLAAAGNTEAFF.

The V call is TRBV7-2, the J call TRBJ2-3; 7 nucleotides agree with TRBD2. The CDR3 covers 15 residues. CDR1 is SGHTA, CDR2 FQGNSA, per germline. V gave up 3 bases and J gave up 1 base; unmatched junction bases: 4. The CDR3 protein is CASSFLADRTDTQYF. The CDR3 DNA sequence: TGTGCCAGCAGCTTCCTAGCGGACCGCACAGATACGCAGTATTTT.

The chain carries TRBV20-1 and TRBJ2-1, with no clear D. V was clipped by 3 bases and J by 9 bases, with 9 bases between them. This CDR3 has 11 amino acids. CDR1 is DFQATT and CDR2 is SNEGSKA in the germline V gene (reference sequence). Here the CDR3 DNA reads TGCAGTGCTAGGGATCAGGCTGAGCAGTTCTTC. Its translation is CSARDQAEQFF.

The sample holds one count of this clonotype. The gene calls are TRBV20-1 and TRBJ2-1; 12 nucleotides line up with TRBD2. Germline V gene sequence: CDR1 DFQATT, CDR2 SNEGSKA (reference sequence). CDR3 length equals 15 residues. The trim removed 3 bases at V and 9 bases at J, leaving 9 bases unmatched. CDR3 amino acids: CSASEGLAGKGEQFF. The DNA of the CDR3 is TGCAGTGCTAGCGAAGGACTAGCGGGAAAGGGTGAGCAGTTCTTC.

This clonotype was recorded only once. The CDR3 DNA follows: TGCGCCAGCAGCGCCGGAGGGACAGGGGGGGGAGGAACTAATGAAAAACTGTTTTTT. As protein: CASSAGGTGGGGTNEKLFF. The chain recombines TRBV5-1 with TRBJ1-4; 11 bases are a match to TRBD1. The junction had 12 bases not matched to a gene; V was cut back by 4 bases and J by 1 base. This CDR3 has 19 residues. CDR1 and CDR2 from the germline V gene are SGHRS and YFSETQ.

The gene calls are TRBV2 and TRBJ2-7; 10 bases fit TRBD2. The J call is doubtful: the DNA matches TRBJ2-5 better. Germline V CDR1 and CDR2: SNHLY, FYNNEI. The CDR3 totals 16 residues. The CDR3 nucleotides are TGTGCCAGCAGCTTTTTCCTAGCGGGAGAAGGAGAGACCCAGTACTTC. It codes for CASSFFLAGEGETQYF.